This TCR beta chain was identified in a study of T cell responses to AZD1222 COVID-19 vaccine. A note on this clone: Its antigen is as yet unknown.

Overall study findings and caveats: Seropositive status at baseline applied to only five to seven AZD1222 recipients. Spike-wide vaccine-associated CD4 TCRs dominated at 160-218 and 743-854.

The germline V gene has CDR1 SGDLS and CDR2 YYNGEE. The CDR3 has 13 residues. V was pared by 2 bases and J by 3 bases, with 9 bases between. Measured with immunoSEQ multiplex PCR; TCRdb has only the in-frame clones, and not every one. The sample holds some 190,000 clones; roughly nine tenths are singletons and the top ten take approximately 1.7%. It was second doses at about 4 or about 12 weeks that were pooled. This specimen was peripheral blood, taken 28 days after the second AZD1222 dose. The clonotype originates from an adult who received the AZD1222 COVID-19 vaccine. V is TRBV9 and J is TRBJ2-7; the D is unclear. CDR3 sequence reads: CASSVGTHYEQYF. CDR3 bases: TGTGCCAGCAGCGTGGGCACCCACTACGAGCAGTACTTC.